This T cell receptor (beta chain) was captured in a study of blood T cells in healthy people across ages. General observations from the study: Per-million-T-cell TCR beta diversity fell roughly linearly with age.

A second PCR of roughly 7 to 11 cycles used a sample-barcoded 5' primer and a J-beta primer mix. TCRdb re-analysed the 5' RACE reads in MiXCR, keeping a single row per CDR3 protein. The table lists 1.4 million or so distinct CDR3 sequences, roughly 43% of them singletons, with roughly 3.7% in the top ten. The donors, healthy Caucasians from Russia, were aged roughly 6 to 90. Per sample, a minimum of 6.5 million PBMCs were isolated. The extraction recovered at least 5 micrograms of total RNA per sample. Germline values: CDR1 MGHRA, CDR2 YSYEKL. The CDR3 contains 14 residues. Comments on this clonotype: Its specificity is unknown. An end of the junction does not agree with germline; a read error may underlie this.

The specimen was blood. This chain joins TRBV4-1 and TRBJ2-7; TRBD2 matches at 8 bases. This clonotype was obtained from a young woman in good health. The CDR3 reads CASGHQGSGATQYF. The CDR3 DNA follows: TGCGCCAGCGGCCATCAAGGTAGCGGGGCAACCCAGTACTTC.